The 30 T cell receptor beta chains in this list originate from one sample, sequenced in a study of blood T cell repertoires in COVID-19. The assay was immunoSEQ multiplex PCR, and TCRdb's table has in-frame clones only and misses some. The data contain roughly 63,000 clones, 74% of them singletons. The sequencing sample was made of peripheral blood. These receptors originate from a woman aged 80 or over with acute or convalescent COVID-19.

V and J are TRBV19 and TRBJ2-7, with D possibly matching TRBD2 (7 bases). Per germline, CDR1 LNHDA and CDR2 SQIVND (reference sequence). The CDR3 loop spans 15 amino acids. Trimming pared 5 bases from V and 4 bases from J, leaving 18 bases between. The CDR3 reads CASSPLRGGQYEQYF. The CDR3 DNA reads as TGTGCCAGTAGTCCGTTGAGGGGGGGGCAATACGAGCAGTACTTC.

The rearrangement links TRBV19 to TRBJ2-4; D is perhaps TRBD1 (6 bases). The germline V gene encodes CDR1 LNHDA and CDR2 SQIVND (reference sequence). V dropped 5 bases and J dropped 8 bases, with 19 bases sitting between them. The CDR3 is 15 amino acids. In DNA form, the CDR3 reads TGTGCCAGTAGTCCAACAGACAGGCAATGGGACATTCAGTACTTC. As protein: CASSPTDRQWDIQYF.

The genes are TRBV28 and TRBJ1-5; 7 bases are shared with TRBD1. Germline loops: CDR1 MDHEN, CDR2 SYDVKM. V trimming: 6 bases; J trimming: 3 bases; junction bases outside the gene matches: 8. CDR3 length: 15 amino acids. CDR3 sequence: CASSRPGTDNQPQHF. CDR3 nucleotide sequence: TGTGCCAGCAGCCGACCCGGGACAGACAATCAGCCCCAGCATTTT.

This clone occurred a few times. V and J are TRBV19 and TRBJ1-5; D possibly corresponds to TRBD1 (5 bases). The CDR3 contains 16 residues. Germline CDR1 and CDR2: LNHDA and SQIVND (reference sequence). The germline V and J ends were trimmed by 2 bases and 0 bases, with 11 bases remaining between them. The CDR3 sequence is CASSILTAYSNQPQHF. Written as DNA, the CDR3 is TGTGCCAGTAGTATATTGACAGCTTATAGCAATCAGCCCCAGCATTTT. Together with reference TRBV19 and TRBJ1-5, the CDR3 gives the full variable domain: DGGITQSPKYLFRKEGQNVTLSCEQNLNHDAMYWYRQDPGQGLRLIYYSQIVNDFQKGDIAEGYSVSREKKESFPLTVTSAQKNPTAFYLCASSILTAYSNQPQHFGDGTRLSIL.

V gene TRBV15 combines with J gene TRBJ2-3, with 12 bases matching TRBD2. CDR1 is LNHNV, CDR2 YYDKDF, per germline (reference sequence). V lost 3 bases, J lost 2 bases, and 12 bases stayed unmatched. This CDR3 region has 19 residues. The CDR3 DNA follows: TGTGCCACCAGCAGTCTAGCGGGAGGGCCTCGGTTCACCACAGATACGCAGTATTTT. As protein: CATSSLAGGPRFTTDTQYF.

This chain links TRBV4-1 with TRBJ2-5; D ambiguous. This CDR3 has 16 amino acids. Germline V gives CDR1 MGHRA, CDR2 YSYEKL. Trimming shortened V by 1 base and J by 1 base, and 13 bases separated the two germline ends. The CDR3 is CASSQGLIPGQETQYF. CDR3 sequence (DNA): TGCGCCAGCAGCCAAGGGTTGATCCCCGGCCAAGAGACCCAGTACTTC.

This clone was counted once. V and J are TRBV10-3 and TRBJ1-3; maybe TRBD1 (5 bases). Per the germline V gene, CDR1 is ENHRY and CDR2 is SYGVKD. The CDR3 has 15 amino acids. V was clipped by 6 bases and J by 2 bases, with 14 bases between them. CDR3 DNA: TGTGCCATCAGATCCGACAGACCACCTGGAAACACCATATATTTT. Residues: CAIRSDRPPGNTIYF.

The CDR3 coding sequence is TGTGCCAGCTCACTAGGGACACCCACTATAAGAACTGGAAACACCATATATTTT. As protein: CASSLGTPTIRTGNTIYF. The chain couples TRBV18 to TRBJ1-3; D is possibly TRBD1 (6 bases). The CDR3 has 18 amino acids. Trimming removed 4 bases from V and 2 bases from J, with 21 bases in between. Germline V gene sequence: CDR1 KGHSH, CDR2 LQKENI.

This chain connects TRBV18 to TRBJ2-1; 14 bases match TRBD2. Germline lookup yields CDR1 KGHSH and CDR2 LQKENI. After removal of 2 bases from V and 8 bases from J, the junction contained 5 bases not matched to a gene. The CDR3 covers 16 residues. This CDR3 reads CASSPKGLAGADEQFF. CDR3 in DNA: TGTGCCAGCTCACCAAAGGGACTAGCGGGAGCTGATGAGCAGTTCTTC.

This clone has only one observation. This chain joins TRBV11-3 and TRBJ2-3, with D hard to call. The V gene's germline CDR1 is SGHNT and CDR2 YENEEA. This CDR3 is built from 13 residues. V was pared by 3 bases and J by 1 base, with 5 bases between. Here the CDR3 DNA reads TGTGCCAGCAGCTTTGGGCGCACAGATACGCAGTATTTT. Its translation is CASSFGRTDTQYF.

V gene TRBV6-5 combines with J gene TRBJ1-2, with 7 bases that match TRBD1. Germline assignment: CDR1 MNHEY and CDR2 SVGAGI. The V gene end was trimmed by 1 base and the J gene end by 2 bases; junction bases not matched to a gene: 4. The CDR3 spans 15 residues. The CDR3 is CASSYFWDSNYGYTF. The CDR3 nucleotides read TGTGCCAGCAGTTACTTTTGGGACAGCAACTATGGCTACACCTTC.

The chain links TRBV5-1 to TRBJ2-3, with 9 bases aligning to TRBD2. V shed 0 bases and J 3 bases; nucleotides not matched to a gene: 5. The CDR3 length is 16 residues. Germline loops: CDR1 SGHRS, CDR2 YFSETQ. Here the CDR3 reads CASSLVGSGSTDTQYF. The DNA for the CDR3 is TGCGCCAGCAGCTTGGTAGGTAGCGGGAGTACAGATACGCAGTATTTT.

This clone was seen more than once but under ten times. V is TRBV6-2 or TRBV6-3 and J is TRBJ2-5; 11 bases are a match to TRBD1. Germline CDR1 MNHEY, CDR2 SVGEGT. CDR3 length: 16 residues. V shed 2 bases, J shed 5 bases, and the junction held 7 bases outside the gene matches. This CDR3 is CASSYPWDRGTETQYF. The CDR3 bases are TGTGCCAGCAGTTACCCATGGGACAGGGGGACGGAGACCCAGTACTTC.

This chain joins TRBV11-3 and TRBJ1-2; D not resolved. The CDR3 runs 17 residues. Germline V gene sequence: CDR1 SGHNT, CDR2 YENEEA. V was clipped by 1 base and J by 4 bases, with 19 bases between them. The CDR3 DNA reads TGTGCCAGCAGCTTAGCCTTCCGGGGATCGATCCTCTATGGCTACACCTTC. Encoded protein: CASSLAFRGSILYGYTF. Based on the CDR3 plus reference TRBV11-3 and TRBJ1-2, the full variable domain is EAGVVQSPRYKIIEKKQPVAFWCNPISGHNTLYWYLQNLGQGPELLIRYENEEAVDDSQLPKDRFSAERLKGVDSTLKIQPAELGDSAVYLCASSLAFRGSILYGYTFGSGTRLTVV.

This chain uses TRBV7-8 with TRBJ2-2; D remains ambiguous. Germline V gene data show CDR1 as SGHVS and CDR2 as FQNEAQ. V lost 5 bases and J lost 7, with 5 bases in between. The CDR3 has 11 residues. The CDR3 spells CASSPGGELFF. The CDR3 bases are TGTGCCAGCAGCCCCGGCGGGGAGCTGTTTTTT.

The chain recombines TRBV6-2 or TRBV6-3 with TRBJ2-7; D unresolved. Germline V lookup: CDR1 MNHEY, CDR2 SVGEGT. Trimming took 5 bases from V and 6 from J, leaving 8 bases between them. The CDR3 spans 11 residues. As DNA, the CDR3 is TGTGCCAGCAGTCACGGCGGCGAGCAGTACTTC. This translates into CASSHGGEQYF.

The chain employs TRBV28 and TRBJ2-3; 8 bases align to TRBD2. V was pared by 6 bases and J by 4 bases, with 6 bases of the junction left unmatched. The germline CDR1 and CDR2 sequences are MDHEN and SYDVKM. The length of the CDR3 is 14 residues. CDR3 protein: CASSGGGSADTQYF. The CDR3 coding sequence is TGTGCCAGCAGCGGGGGGGGAAGTGCAGATACGCAGTATTTT. Combining the CDR3 with reference TRBV28 and TRBJ2-3 gives the whole variable domain DVKVTQSSRYLVKRTGEKVFLECVQDMDHENMFWYRQDPGLGLRLIYFSYDVKMKEKGDIPEGYSVSREKKERFSLILESASTNQTSMYLCASSGGGSADTQYFGPGTRLTVL.

The chain combines TRBV24-1 with TRBJ2-1; TRBD1 aligns across 7 bases. After removal of 4 bases from V and 3 bases from J, the junction contained 5 bases not matched to a gene. CDR1 is KGHDR, CDR2 SFDVKD, per germline. The CDR3 has 15 residues. Written as DNA, the CDR3 is TGTGCCACCAGTGACGCCGGGACAGACTACAATGAGCAGTTCTTC. Residues: CATSDAGTDYNEQFF.

V usage is TRBV3-1 (or the pseudogene TRBV3-2) and J usage is TRBJ2-1, with 10 bases matching TRBD2. Germline CDR1 is LGHDT and CDR2 is YNNKEL (reference sequence). J was trimmed by 9 bases and V by 0 bases; bases with no gene match: 8. This CDR3 has 16 residues. CDR3 protein: CASSQDPSGSFGEQFF. CDR3 nucleotides: TGTGCCAGCAGCCAAGATCCTAGCGGGAGCTTTGGTGAGCAGTTCTTC.

CDR3: CASSYSGLDSYEQYF. The CDR3 nucleotides read TGTGCCAGCAGTTACTCGGGACTTGACTCCTACGAGCAGTACTTC. The V and J genes are TRBV6-5 and TRBJ2-7, with D possibly TRBD2 on 6 matching bases. From germline, CDR1 is MNHEY and CDR2 SVGAGI. The CDR3 covers 15 residues. V lost 0 bases to trimming and J lost 0 bases, with 9 bases between them.

The V gene is TRBV19, the J gene TRBJ2-1; 8 bases line up with TRBD2. Germline V gene sequence: CDR1 LNHDA, CDR2 SQIVND (reference sequence). J was trimmed by 4 bases and V by 7 bases; bases with no gene match: 12. The CDR3 is made up of 16 amino acids. As DNA, the CDR3 is TGTGCCAGTACCGCACAACCGGGGGGGGAATACAATGAGCAGTTCTTC. This translates into CASTAQPGGEYNEQFF.

CDR3 sequence reads: CASRETGGWWTEAFF. For the CDR3, the DNA is TGTGCCAGCAGAGAGACAGGGGGCTGGTGGACTGAAGCTTTCTTT. This chain connects TRBV6-5 to TRBJ1-1; 10 bases fit TRBD1. Looked up from germline, CDR1 is MNHEY and CDR2 is SVGAGI. CDR3 size: 15 residues. Trimming cost V 6 bases and J 5 bases; bases outside gene matches: 9.

The chain couples TRBV27 to TRBJ2-3; 13 bases match TRBD2. CDR1 and CDR2 from the germline V gene are MNHEY and SMNVEV (reference sequence). The CDR3 length is 16 residues. Germline trimming cut 1 base from V and 4 bases from J; bases unmatched to any gene: 2. CDR3 protein: CASSLWTSGRSDTQYF. Here the CDR3 DNA reads TGTGCCAGCAGTTTATGGACTAGCGGGAGATCAGATACGCAGTATTTT.

This clone was observed a few times. An end of the junction does not agree with germline; a read error may underlie this. This CDR3 is CASSLWDRTLTIYGYTF. The DNA for the CDR3 is TGTGCTAGCAGCTTATGGGACAGGACCTTGACCATCTATGGCTACACCTTC. The chain is built from TRBV7-7 and TRBJ1-2; 8 bases align to TRBD1. Germline values: CDR1 SSHAT, CDR2 FNYEAQ (reference sequence). The CDR3 contains 17 residues.

V is TRBV28 and J is TRBJ1-4, with no clear D. The CDR3 is 15 amino acids. Germline-derived CDR1 and CDR2 are MDHEN and SYDVKM. V was clipped by 2 bases and J by 0 bases, with 7 bases between them. The CDR3 spells CASSLRRTTNEKLFF. DNA for the CDR3: TGTGCCAGCAGTTTAAGGCGGACAACTAATGAAAAACTGTTTTTT.

This clone showed up just once. The chain employs TRBV28 and TRBJ2-2; D may be TRBD2 (5 bases). V was shortened by 6 bases and J by 0 bases, with 11 bases between the two germline ends. The length of the CDR3 is 15 residues. The germline gives CDR1 MDHEN, CDR2 SYDVKM. CDR3 region: CASSRHGTNTGELFF. CDR3 DNA: TGTGCCAGCAGCCGGCACGGGACGAACACCGGGGAGCTGTTTTTT. Full variable domain (outside the CDR3, taken from reference TRBV28 and TRBJ2-2): DVKVTQSSRYLVKRTGEKVFLECVQDMDHENMFWYRQDPGLGLRLIYFSYDVKMKEKGDIPEGYSVSREKKERFSLILESASTNQTSMYLCASSRHGTNTGELFFGEGSRLTVL.

The chain links TRBV14 to TRBJ2-6, with a possible D match to TRBD1 (6 bases). This CDR3 spans 19 amino acids. V was shortened by 0 bases and J by 1 base, with 16 bases between the two germline ends. The germline V gene has CDR1 SGHDN and CDR2 FVKESK. The CDR3 nucleotides are TGTGCCAGCAGCCAAGATCGTCGGACAAGGGGGTCTGGGGCCAACGTCCTGACTTTC. Protein: CASSQDRRTRGSGANVLTF.

The rearrangement uses TRBV18 and TRBJ1-2; 9 nucleotides line up with TRBD1. V shed 3 bases and J 6 bases; nucleotides not matched to a gene: 8. This CDR3 comprises 15 residues. In germline, CDR1 is KGHSH, CDR2 LQKENI. The CDR3 nucleotides are TGTGCCAGCTCACCCACAGGGGGCGGCTTCGATGGCTACACCTTC. Protein: CASSPTGGGFDGYTF.

This clone was seen more than once but under ten times. The rearrangement joins TRBV20-1 to TRBJ1-5; D uncertain. The CDR3 runs to 14 residues. Germline V gene data show CDR1 as DFQATT and CDR2 as SNEGSKA (reference sequence). Between the trimmed V and J ends, which lost 3 bases and 1 base, there was a span of 10 bases. This CDR3 is CSASTGSSNQPQHF. CDR3 DNA: TGCAGTGCTAGTACGGGGTCCAGCAATCAGCCCCAGCATTTT.

V and J are TRBV29-1 and TRBJ2-1; 9 bases agree with TRBD2. After removal of 6 bases from V and 10 bases from J, the junction contained 13 bases not matched to a gene. Per the germline V gene, CDR1 is SQVTM and CDR2 is ANQGSEA. This CDR3 is 14 amino acids long. The CDR3 bases are TGCAGCGTGGACAATTCGCGGGGGGGCCGGGAGCAGTTCTTC. Protein: CSVDNSRGGREQFF.